This T cell receptor beta chain is drawn from a study of cytomegalovirus exposure and HLA in healthy donors. V lost 0 bases to trimming and J lost 0 bases, with 7 bases between them. Germline V CDR1 and CDR2: SGDLS, YYNGEE. The CDR3 has 14 amino acids. Concerning this clone: The antigen remains unidentified.

Study-level points and caveats: Per published accounts, TCR beta sequences correctly predicted the HLA-A and HLA-B alleles of most subjects. When analyzed later, the rates of TCR association showed variation by HLA locus, with DRB1 the most and HLA-C the fewest. As a later analysis showed, a missense DCLRE1C variant was linked to trimming of TCR beta V- and J-genes.

Primers: 60 Vbeta forward and 13 Jbeta reverse. The method was immunoSEQ multiplex PCR; TCRdb's version includes in-frame clones alone and lacks a portion of them. The data hold about 110,000 clones, with more than 70% observed a single time. The sequencing sample was made of PBMCs. This TCR was recovered from a middle-aged man in good health and CMV-seronegative. The chain joins TRBV9 to TRBJ2-7; tentative D call: TRBD1 (5 bases). The CDR3 DNA reads as TGTGCCAGCAGCGTAGGACAGACCTCCTACGAGCAGTACTTC. It specifies CASSVGQTSYEQYF. Together with reference TRBV9 and TRBJ2-7, the CDR3 gives the full variable domain: DSGVTQTPKHLITATGQRVTLRCSPRSGDLSVYWYQQSLDQGLQFLIQYYNGEERAKGNILERFSAQQFPDLHSELNLSSLELGDSALYFCASSVGQTSYEQYFGPGTRLTVT.